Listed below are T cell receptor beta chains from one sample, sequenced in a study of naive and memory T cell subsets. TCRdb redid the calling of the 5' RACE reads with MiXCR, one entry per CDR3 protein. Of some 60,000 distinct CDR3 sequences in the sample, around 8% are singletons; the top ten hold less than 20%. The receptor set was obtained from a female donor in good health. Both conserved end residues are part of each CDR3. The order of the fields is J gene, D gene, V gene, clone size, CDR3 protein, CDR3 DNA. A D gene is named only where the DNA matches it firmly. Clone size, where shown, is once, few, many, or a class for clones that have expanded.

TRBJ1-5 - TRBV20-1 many CSARVGYNQPQHF TGCAGTGCTAGAGTCGGCTACAATCAGCCCCAGCATTTT
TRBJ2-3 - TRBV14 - CASSPRVRVSADTQYF TGTGCCAGCAGCCCCAGAGTCAGGGTATCAGCAGATACGCAGTATTTT
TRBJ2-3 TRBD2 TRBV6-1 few CASPGGSTDTQYF TGTGCCAGCCCGGGGGGGAGCACAGATACGCAGTATTTT
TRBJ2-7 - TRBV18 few CASSPGGTSRGGYEQYF TGTGCCAGCTCACCGGGCGGGACCTCACGAGGGGGCTACGAGCAGTACTTC
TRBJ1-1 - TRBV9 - CASGEAANTEAFF TGTGCCAGCGGGGAGGCCGCGAACACTGAAGCTTTCTTT
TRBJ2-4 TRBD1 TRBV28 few CASRTGAASILAKNIQYF TGTGCCAGCAGAACAGGGGCCGCCTCGATCCTAGCCAAAAACATTCAGTACTTC
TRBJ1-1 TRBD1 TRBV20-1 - CSALRDRGNNTEAFF TGCAGTGCTCTCCGGGACAGGGGAAACAACACTGAAGCTTTCTTT
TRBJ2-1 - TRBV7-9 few CALEGGFYNEQFF TGTGCGCTGGAGGGGGGATTTTACAATGAGCAGTTCTTC
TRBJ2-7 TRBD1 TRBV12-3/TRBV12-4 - CASSYGGTGKGYEQYF TGTGCCAGCAGTTATGGGGGGACAGGGAAGGGCTACGAGCAGTACTTC
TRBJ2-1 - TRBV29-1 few CSVGRLEYDEQFF TGCAGCGTGGGGAGACTGGAATATGATGAGCAGTTCTTC
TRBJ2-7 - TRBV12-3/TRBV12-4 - CASSLQLAISYEQYF TGTGCCAGCAGTTTACAGCTTGCCATCTCCTACGAGCAGTACTTC
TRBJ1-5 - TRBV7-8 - CASGEQGVSNQPQHF TGTGCCAGCGGAGAACAGGGAGTTAGCAATCAGCCCCAGCATTTT
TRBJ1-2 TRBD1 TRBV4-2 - CASSQDWGQLHYGYTF TGTGCCAGCAGCCAAGATTGGGGACAGCTGCACTATGGCTACACCTTC
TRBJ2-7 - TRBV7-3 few CASSLNRGDSYEQYF TGTGCCAGCAGCTTAAATAGGGGGGACTCCTACGAGCAGTACTTC
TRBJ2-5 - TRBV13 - CASSSAPQETQYF TGTGCCAGCAGCTCTGCCCCTCAAGAGACCCAGTACTTC
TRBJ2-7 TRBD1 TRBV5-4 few CASSLAAKDRGYEQYF TGTGCCAGCAGCTTGGCCGCTAAGGACAGGGGCTACGAGCAGTACTTC
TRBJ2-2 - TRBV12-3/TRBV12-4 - CASRSQGSLGAGELFF TGTGCCAGCAGGTCACAGGGATCCCTTGGCGCCGGGGAGCTGTTTTTT
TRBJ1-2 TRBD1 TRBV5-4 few CASRLTGTENYGYTF TGTGCCAGCAGACTAACCGGGACAGAGAACTATGGCTACACCTTC
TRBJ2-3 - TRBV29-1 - CSVEGGDTDTQYF TGCAGCGTTGAAGGGGGTGACACAGATACGCAGTATTTT